The following is a T cell receptor (beta chain) sequence with its context. Antigen specificity is unknown. The data were obtained in a study of early T cells in non-severe SARS-CoV-2 infection. Study as a whole: The study sequenced bulk RNA from unsorted whole blood, with chains unpaired.

Individual cDNA molecules received unique molecular identifiers during library preparation. MiXCR, run by TCRdb on the 5' RACE reads, gives a single entry per CDR3 protein. The sample yields approximately 89,000 distinct CDR3 sequences, more than 13% seen once. The CDR3 totals 14 residues. V trimming: 4 bases; J trimming: 7 bases; junction bases outside the gene matches: 4. Germline CDR1 and CDR2: LGHDT and YNNKEL (reference sequence). Overall study results and limits: CD4 and private specificities were missed by VDJdb matching, which favored anti-spike CD8 responses.

The origin of this receptor is an adult who was a healthcare worker with PCR-confirmed SARS-CoV-2 infection or an uninfected control (not recorded which). The sample comprised whole blood. The chain employs TRBV3-1 and TRBJ1-5, with 10 bases aligning to TRBD1. The CDR3 DNA follows: TGTGCCAGCAGCCCCGGGACAGGGGAGCAGCCCCAGCATTTT. It is translated as CASSPGTGEQPQHF.